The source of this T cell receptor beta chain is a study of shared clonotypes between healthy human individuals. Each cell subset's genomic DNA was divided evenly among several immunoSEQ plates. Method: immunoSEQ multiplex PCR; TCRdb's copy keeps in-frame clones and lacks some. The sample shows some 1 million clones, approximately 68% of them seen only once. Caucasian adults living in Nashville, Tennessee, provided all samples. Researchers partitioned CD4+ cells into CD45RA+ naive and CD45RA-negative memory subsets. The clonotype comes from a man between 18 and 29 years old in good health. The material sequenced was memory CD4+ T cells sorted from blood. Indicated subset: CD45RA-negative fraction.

This CDR3 is CASSSSTSGYETQYF. The CDR3 region has the DNA TGTGCCAGCAGCTCTTCGACTAGCGGGTACGAGACCCAGTACTTC. The V call is TRBV7-9, the J call TRBJ2-5; 10 bases line up with TRBD2. This CDR3 contains 15 residues. The germline V gene has CDR1 SEHNR and CDR2 FQNEAQ (reference sequence). J lost 5 bases, V lost 4 bases, and 7 bases had no gene match.